Below, 7 T cell receptor beta chains from the same sample are listed, as sequenced in a study of shared clonotypes between healthy human individuals. Method: immunoSEQ multiplex PCR; TCRdb's copy keeps in-frame clones and lacks some. The sample includes around 1.9 million clones, more than 85% of them seen just once. Naive CD8 cells lacked CD45RO, underwent positive selection for CCR7 and left out terminally differentiated effector memory CD45RA+ cells. The source material was naive CD8+ T cells from PBMCs. The receptors derive from a man between 18 and 29 years old in good health. Some clones in this sample may be carry-over from other donors' samples.

The rearrangement links TRBV4-1 to TRBJ2-1, with TRBD2 identical over 7 bases. The CDR3 sequence is 16 residues long. Germline-derived CDR1 and CDR2 are MGHRA and YSYEKL. Trimming at V came to 4 bases and at J to 5 bases, leaving 11 bases not matched to a gene. The CDR3 sequence is CASSREWAGEDNEQFF. CDR3 DNA: TGCGCCAGCAGCCGAGAATGGGCGGGAGAGGACAATGAGCAGTTCTTC.

The CDR3 region is CASSFLPLAGGDYNEQFF. The CDR3, as DNA: TGCGCCAGCAGCTTTCTCCCTTTAGCGGGAGGGGACTACAATGAGCAGTTCTTC. The J gene is TRBJ2-1, the V gene TRBV5-1; 11 bases align to TRBD2. V shed 2 bases, J shed 3 bases, and the junction held 10 bases outside the gene matches. Germline V gene data show CDR1 as SGHRS and CDR2 as YFSETQ. CDR3 length: 18 amino acids.

The chain carries TRBV4-2 and TRBJ2-1; no reliable D call. Per germline, CDR1 LGHNA and CDR2 YNFKEQ. The V end was cut by 3 bases, the J end by 2 bases, with 14 bases between. This CDR3 has 16 amino acids. DNA of the CDR3: TGTGCCAGCAGCCATCCAGTTTCTGAGGCCTACAATGAGCAGTTCTTC. Its protein product is CASSHPVSEAYNEQFF.

The chain has TRBV10-3 and TRBJ2-7; D possibly corresponds to TRBD2 (6 bases). The germline V and J ends were trimmed by 5 bases and 1 base, with 15 bases remaining between them. CDR1 is ENHRY, CDR2 SYGVKD, per germline. The CDR3 extends over 15 amino acids. CDR3 DNA sequence: TGTGCCATCAGTTTTCGGGACTCAAGATCCTACGAGCAGTACTTC. Protein: CAISFRDSRSYEQYF.

The rearrangement uses TRBV27 and TRBJ2-3; the D gene is possibly TRBD2 (5 bases). Per the germline V gene, CDR1 is MNHEY and CDR2 is SMNVEV (reference sequence). The CDR3 runs 14 residues. V lost 6 bases, J lost 6 bases, and 16 bases lay in between. CDR3 coding DNA: TGTGCCAGCAGAGAACAGCGGACGGCGGATACGCAGTATTTT. Translation: CASREQRTADTQYF.

This chain joins TRBV19 and TRBJ1-3, with 7 bases identical to TRBD1. CDR1 is LNHDA and CDR2 is SQIVND in the germline V gene (reference sequence). The CDR3 runs 17 residues. With 6 bases clipped from V and 2 bases from J, the junction kept 13 bases outside the gene matches. Here the CDR3 reads CASSLPKAGGPGNTIYF. CDR3 sequence (DNA): TGTGCCAGTAGCCTACCAAAGGCAGGGGGACCTGGAAACACCATATATTTT.

In regard to this clone: Different DNA sequences within this sample yield the same CDR3. The V call is TRBV28, the J call TRBJ2-1, with D maybe TRBD1 (5 bases). The V gene lost 6 bases and the J gene lost 10 bases, with 13 bases spanning the gap. This CDR3 contains 12 residues. Germline values: CDR1 MDHEN, CDR2 SYDVKM. In nucleotides, the CDR3 is TGTGCCAGCAGCCCCTGGGGCGGCGAGCAGTTCTTC. It specifies CASSPWGGEQFF.